Listed here are 27 T cell receptor beta chains from one sample, sequenced in a study of response to subunit inactivated influenza vaccine. In TCRdb, the RT-PCR reads were re-called with MiXCR into one record per CDR3 protein. Of more than 250,000 distinct CDR3 sequences in the sample, around a fifth were seen once. This specimen was PBMCs from blood, taken 21 months after vaccination. The receptors shown here come from a man between 50 and 75 years old who received an inactivated influenza vaccine.

By proportion, this clonotype is medium-sized. The chain links TRBV4-1 to TRBJ1-4, with unresolved D. Per germline, CDR1 MGHRA and CDR2 YSYEKL. The CDR3 has 15 residues. V was cut by 5 bases and J by 0 bases, with 10 bases left in between. The CDR3 loop is CASSYPGATNEKLFF. The CDR3 DNA sequence: TGCGCCAGCAGCTACCCCGGTGCAACTAATGAAAAACTGTTTTTT.

The rearrangement joins TRBV5-1 to TRBJ2-2; 7 bases are shared with TRBD1. Germline loops: CDR1 SGHRS, CDR2 YFSETQ. This CDR3 region has 15 residues. The V gene end was trimmed by 6 bases and the J gene end by 4 bases; junction bases not matched to a gene: 9. The chain's CDR3 is CASTYRGMVTGELFF. In DNA form, the CDR3 reads TGCGCCAGCACTTACAGGGGAATGGTCACCGGGGAGCTGTTTTTT.

The CDR3 sequence is CASSFGSNSDTQYF. The CDR3 DNA sequence: TGTGCCAGCAGCTTCGGTAGCAATTCGGATACGCAGTATTTT. The rearrangement uses TRBV11-2 and TRBJ2-3; no definite D call. CDR3 size: 14 residues. Deletions cut 3 bases from V and 6 bases from J, with 13 bases between. CDR1 is SGHAT and CDR2 is FQNNGV in the germline V gene.

In its sample, this clonotype was seen a few times. The gene calls are TRBV7-8 and TRBJ2-7; D gene ambiguous. From germline, CDR1 is SGHVS and CDR2 FQNEAQ. The ends were cut back, 5 bases at V and 5 bases at J, with 16 bases in the middle. CDR3 length: 14 amino acids. CDR3 residues: CASSLRTPTNEQYF. CDR3 sequence (DNA): TGTGCCAGCAGCCTTAGGACCCCAACCAACGAGCAGTACTTC.

This clonotype was counted only a few times. This sequence joins TRBV5-1 and TRBJ1-1; D is perhaps TRBD1 (6 bases). Trimming took off 4 bases at V and 5 bases at J, with 12 bases between the two ends. The CDR3 is 13 residues long. Germline V gives CDR1 SGHRS, CDR2 YFSETQ. CDR3 loop: CASSVDRRTEAFF. CDR3 nucleotide sequence: TGCGCCAGCAGCGTGGACAGAAGGACTGAAGCTTTCTTT. The full variable domain, in which reference TRBV5-1 and TRBJ1-1 provide the parts outside the CDR3, is KAGVTQTPRYLIKTRGQQVTLSCSPISGHRSVSWYQQTPGQGLQFLFEYFSETQRNKGNFPGRFSGRQFSNSRSEMNVSTLELGDSALYLCASSVDRRTEAFFGQGTRLTVV.

This clonotype was picked up a small number of times. The chain joins TRBV5-1 to TRBJ1-6; 8 bases align to TRBD1. V was pared by 4 bases and J by 10 bases, with 7 bases of the junction left unmatched. The germline V gene encodes CDR1 SGHRS and CDR2 YFSETQ. The CDR3 totals 14 residues. The CDR3 loop is CASSIRQGRSPLHF. The DNA of the CDR3 is TGCGCCAGCAGCATAAGACAGGGGCGGTCACCCCTCCACTTT.

This clonotype was seen only a few times. The chain couples TRBV9 to TRBJ1-6, with 9 bases lining up with TRBD1. Germline lookup yields CDR1 SGDLS and CDR2 YYNGEE. The CDR3 covers 15 residues. V dropped 3 bases and J dropped 7; count of bases not matched to a gene: 5. The CDR3 reads CASSALGQGNSPLHF. As DNA, the CDR3 is TGTGCCAGCAGCGCCCTCGGACAGGGGAATTCACCCCTCCACTTT.

DNA of the CDR3: TGTGCCAGCAGTTTCGCTGGGGCCAACGTCCTGACTTTC. It yields the protein CASSFAGANVLTF. The V gene is TRBV12-3 or TRBV12-4, the J gene TRBJ2-6; D remains ambiguous. This CDR3 is 13 amino acids long. With 3 bases removed from V and 2 bases from J, the gap between germline ends came to 2 bases.

There are a few counts of this clonotype. V is TRBV7-2 and J is TRBJ1-1; 8 bases are a match to TRBD1. Per the germline V gene, CDR1 is SGHTA and CDR2 is FQGNSA. V trimming: 5 bases; J trimming: 3 bases; junction bases outside the gene matches: 5. The CDR3 runs to 14 residues. CDR3 region: CASSPRGLDTEAFF. DNA for the CDR3: TGTGCCAGCAGCCCCAGGGGGCTGGACACTGAAGCTTTCTTT.

The rearrangement joins TRBV5-5 to TRBJ1-5, with TRBD1 identical over 9 bases. With V trimmed by 4 bases and J by 3 bases, 5 bases remained unmatched. The CDR3 runs to 15 residues. Germline CDR1 SGHKS, CDR2 YYEKEE (reference sequence). The CDR3 nucleotides are TGTGCCAGCAGCCCGTGGACAGGGGACAATCAGCCCCAGCATTTT. Its protein is CASSPWTGDNQPQHF.

V usage is TRBV29-1 and J usage is TRBJ2-1; no clear D gene. CDR3 size: 10 residues. Trimming cost V 7 bases and J 4 bases, with 5 bases left between them. CDR1 and CDR2 (germline): SQVTM, ANQGSEA. CDR3 in amino acids: CSGMYNEQFF. CDR3 in DNA: TGCAGCGGTATGTACAATGAGCAGTTCTTC.

The V call is TRBV28, the J call TRBJ1-3, with D hard to call. Trimming cost V 7 bases and J 2 bases, with 9 bases left between them. The CDR3 covers 13 residues. Germline V lookup: CDR1 MDHEN, CDR2 SYDVKM. The chain's CDR3 is CASTPQAGNTIYF. The CDR3 nucleotides are TGTGCCAGCACACCCCAGGCTGGAAACACCATATATTTT.

This clonotype came up many times. The V call is TRBV4-3, the J call TRBJ1-2, with TRBD1 as a possible D gene (5 bases). This CDR3 has 14 amino acids. Per the germline V gene, CDR1 is LGHNA and CDR2 is YSLEER. The germline V and J ends were trimmed by 9 bases and 5 bases, with 19 bases remaining between them. In DNA, the CDR3 is TGCGCCAGTTCGATGACGGGAGGGGAGTATGGCTACACCTTC. Translation gives CASSMTGGEYGYTF.

The sample holds many counts of this clonotype. The CDR3 DNA reads as TGCAGTGCTACCTTGCCGGCGGAGGGGGAAAAACTGTTTTTT. Translation gives CSATLPAEGEKLFF. The chain has TRBV20-1 and TRBJ1-4; D may be TRBD1 (5 bases). Germline CDR1 DFQATT, CDR2 SNEGSKA (reference sequence). The V end was cut by 4 bases, the J end by 8 bases, with 17 bases between. The CDR3 runs 14 residues.

The chain combines TRBV7-9 with TRBJ2-2; D is perhaps TRBD1 (5 bases). The CDR3 is made up of 16 amino acids. Germline CDR1 reads SEHNR; CDR2 reads FQNEAQ (reference sequence). The V gene lost 3 bases and the J gene lost 3 bases, with 14 bases spanning the gap. The CDR3 loop is CASSFPQGFDTGELFF. DNA for the CDR3: TGTGCCAGCAGCTTCCCCCAGGGATTCGACACCGGGGAGCTGTTTTTT.

This clonotype was detected a few times. CDR3 sequence: CASSLSFGSGGYNEQFF. Written as DNA, the CDR3 is TGTGCCAGCAGCTTATCCTTTGGTAGCGGGGGGTACAATGAGCAGTTCTTC. The chain uses TRBV11-3 and TRBJ2-1, with 10 bases fitting TRBD2. There are 17 residues in the CDR3. V gave up 2 bases and J gave up 4 bases; unmatched junction bases: 8. CDR1 SGHNT and CDR2 YENEEA come from the germline V gene. The whole variable domain, filled in from reference TRBV11-3 and TRBJ2-1, reads EAGVVQSPRYKIIEKKQPVAFWCNPISGHNTLYWYLQNLGQGPELLIRYENEEAVDDSQLPKDRFSAERLKGVDSTLKIQPAELGDSAVYLCASSLSFGSGGYNEQFFGPGTRLTVL.

This sequence joins TRBV15 and TRBJ2-7, with TRBD1 as a possible D gene (6 bases). The CDR3 totals 14 residues. Looked up from germline, CDR1 is LNHNV and CDR2 is YYDKDF (reference sequence). V shed 5 bases and J shed 2 bases, with 13 bases lying between them. The CDR3 here is CATSGGRVAYEQYF. The CDR3, as DNA: TGTGCCACCAGCGGGGGCAGGGTTGCCTACGAGCAGTACTTC.

This clonotype turned up a few times. The chain combines TRBV5-1 with TRBJ2-1; TRBD1 agrees at 9 bases. V was clipped by 1 base and J by 4 bases; unmatched bases: 6. The CDR3 length is 16 residues. CDR1 SGHRS and CDR2 YFSETQ come from the germline V gene. The CDR3 nucleotides are TGCGCCAGCAGCTTGACGGGACAGGGAGGGTACAATGAGCAGTTCTTC. Translating it yields CASSLTGQGGYNEQFF. The entire variable domain, with the rest obtained from reference TRBV5-1 and TRBJ2-1, is as follows: KAGVTQTPRYLIKTRGQQVTLSCSPISGHRSVSWYQQTPGQGLQFLFEYFSETQRNKGNFPGRFSGRQFSNSRSEMNVSTLELGDSALYLCASSLTGQGGYNEQFFGPGTRLTVL.

This clonotype occurred a few times. This chain connects TRBV6-5 to TRBJ1-6; tentative D call: TRBD1 (5 bases). Trimming shortened V by 0 bases and J by 2 bases, and 14 bases separated the two germline ends. The CDR3 consists of 18 residues. The germline gives CDR1 MNHEY, CDR2 SVGAGI. CDR3 DNA sequence: TGTGCCAGCAGTTACTCGATGGGGGGGGACGCCTATAATTCACCCCTCCACTTT. It encodes CASSYSMGGDAYNSPLHF.

The table lists this clonotype with many counts. The chain employs TRBV11-3 and TRBJ2-2, with 7 bases aligning to TRBD1. Unmatched junction bases numbered 6, after V lost 4 bases and J lost 1 base. The CDR3 length is 16 residues. In germline, CDR1 is SGHNT, CDR2 YENEEA. The CDR3 is CASSSWDSLNTGELFF. The CDR3, as DNA: TGTGCCAGCAGCTCGTGGGACAGCTTGAACACCGGGGAGCTGTTTTTT.

The rearrangement joins TRBV6-2 or TRBV6-3 to TRBJ1-6; D uncertain. V lost 5 bases and J lost 0, with 11 bases in between. The germline V gene encodes CDR1 MNHEY and CDR2 SVGEGT. The CDR3 contains 16 residues. CDR3 protein: CASSKQQSSYNSPLHF. The CDR3 coding sequence is TGTGCCAGCAGTAAACAACAGAGCTCCTATAATTCACCCCTCCACTTT.

The rearrangement links TRBV12-3 or TRBV12-4 to TRBJ1-6, with unresolved D. The V end was cut by 6 bases, the J end by 4 bases, with 10 bases between. The CDR3 covers 14 residues. CDR3 sequence: CASRAGRYNSPLHF. The CDR3 DNA is TGTGCCAGCAGGGCCGGACGGTATAATTCACCCCTCCACTTT.

In this sample, this clonotype turned up a few times. This rearrangement joins TRBV4-3 to TRBJ2-3, with D unresolved. CDR3 size: 17 residues. The germline V and J ends were trimmed by 3 bases and 1 base, with 17 bases remaining between them. Germline CDR1 and CDR2: LGHNA and YSLEER. The CDR3 nucleotides are TGCGCCAGCAGCCAGGCCCCGATGGGCGGCCGCACAGATACGCAGTATTTT. As protein: CASSQAPMGGRTDTQYF.

This clonotype was seen more than once but under ten times. The J gene is TRBJ2-1, the V gene TRBV29-1; D is possibly TRBD2 (5 bases). CDR3 length: 15 residues. V was clipped by 6 bases and J by 0 bases, with 15 bases between them. Germline lookup yields CDR1 SQVTM and CDR2 ANQGSEA. The DNA for the CDR3 is TGCAGCGTAACCATGTGGGAGAGCTCCTACAATGAGCAGTTCTTC. It translates to CSVTMWESSYNEQFF.

The chain carries TRBV14 and TRBJ2-1; D may be TRBD1 or TRBD2 (5 bases each). Germline V gene data show CDR1 as SGHDN and CDR2 as FVKESK. The CDR3 contains 16 residues. Trimming took 4 bases from V and 8 from J, leaving 21 bases between them. This chain's CDR3 is CASSLMGPTFFDEQFF. CDR3 DNA sequence: TGTGCCAGCAGCCTGATGGGACCAACCTTTTTCGATGAGCAGTTCTTC.

The CDR3, as DNA: TGTGCCAGCAGCTCCACAGGAAATAACTATGGCTACACCTTC. Protein product: CASSSTGNNYGYTF. The rearrangement links TRBV7-2 to TRBJ1-2; perhaps TRBD1 as D (5 bases). The CDR3 spans 14 residues. V was cut by 4 bases and J by 1 base, with 10 bases left in between. The germline gives CDR1 SGHTA, CDR2 FQGNSA.

Comment on this clonotype: An end of the junction does not agree with germline; a read error may underlie this. CDR3 nucleotide sequence: TGTGCCAGCAGTTACGCGACAGGGAGGGGTTCAGCCCTCCACTTT. This translates into CASSYATGRGSALHF. The V and J genes are TRBV6-5 and TRBJ1-6; TRBD1 aligns across 7 bases. Germline V gives CDR1 MNHEY, CDR2 SVGAGI. The CDR3 has 15 amino acids.